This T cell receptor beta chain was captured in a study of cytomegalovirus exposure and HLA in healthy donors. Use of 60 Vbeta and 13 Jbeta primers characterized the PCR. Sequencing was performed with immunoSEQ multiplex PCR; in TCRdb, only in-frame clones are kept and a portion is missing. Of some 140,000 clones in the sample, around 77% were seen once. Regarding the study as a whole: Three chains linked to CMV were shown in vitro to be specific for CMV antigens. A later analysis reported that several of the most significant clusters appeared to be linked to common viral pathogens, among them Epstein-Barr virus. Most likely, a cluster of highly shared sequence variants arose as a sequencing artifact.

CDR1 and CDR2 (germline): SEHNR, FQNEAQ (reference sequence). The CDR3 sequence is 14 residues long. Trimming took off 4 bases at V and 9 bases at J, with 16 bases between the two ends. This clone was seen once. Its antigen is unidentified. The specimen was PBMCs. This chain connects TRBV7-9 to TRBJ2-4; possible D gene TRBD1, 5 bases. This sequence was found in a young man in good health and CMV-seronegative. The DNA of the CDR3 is TGTGCCAGCAGCTCCCACAGTAAGCAGGGCATTCAGTACTTC. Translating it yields CASSSHSKQGIQYF.